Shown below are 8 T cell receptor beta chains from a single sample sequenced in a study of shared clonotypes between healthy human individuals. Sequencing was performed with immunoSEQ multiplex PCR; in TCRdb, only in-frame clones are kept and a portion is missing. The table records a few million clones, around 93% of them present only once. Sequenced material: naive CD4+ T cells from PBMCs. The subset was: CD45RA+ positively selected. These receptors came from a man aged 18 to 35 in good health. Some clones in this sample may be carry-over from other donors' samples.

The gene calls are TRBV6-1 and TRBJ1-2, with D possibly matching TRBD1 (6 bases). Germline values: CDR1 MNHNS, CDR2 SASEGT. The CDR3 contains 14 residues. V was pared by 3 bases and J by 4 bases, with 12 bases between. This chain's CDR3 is CASSDQGRSYGYTF. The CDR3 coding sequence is TGTGCCAGCAGTGATCAGGGGCGAAGCTATGGCTACACCTTC.

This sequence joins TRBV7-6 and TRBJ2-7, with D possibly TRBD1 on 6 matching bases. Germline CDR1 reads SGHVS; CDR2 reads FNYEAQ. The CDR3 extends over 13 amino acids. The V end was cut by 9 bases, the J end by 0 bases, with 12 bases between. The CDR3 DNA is TGTGCCAGGGGCACAGGGAGCTCCTACGAGCAGTACTTC. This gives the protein CARGTGSSYEQYF.

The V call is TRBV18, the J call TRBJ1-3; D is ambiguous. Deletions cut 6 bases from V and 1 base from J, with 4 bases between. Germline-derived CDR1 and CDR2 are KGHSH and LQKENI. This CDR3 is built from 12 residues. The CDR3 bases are TGTGCCAGCTCGGAATCTGGAAACACCATATATTTT. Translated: CASSESGNTIYF.

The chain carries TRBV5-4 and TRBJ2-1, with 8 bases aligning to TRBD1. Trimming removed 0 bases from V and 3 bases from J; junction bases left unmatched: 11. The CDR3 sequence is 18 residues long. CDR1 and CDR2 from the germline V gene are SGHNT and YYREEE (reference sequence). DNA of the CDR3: TGTGCCAGCAGCTTGGACACAACGAGAGACAGGGGCTACAATGAGCAGTTCTTC. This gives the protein CASSLDTTRDRGYNEQFF. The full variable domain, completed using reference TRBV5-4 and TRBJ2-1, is ETGVTQSPTHLIKTRGQQVTLRCSSQSGHNTVSWYQQALGQGPQFIFQYYREEENGRGNFPPRFSGLQFPNYSSELNVNALELDDSALYLCASSLDTTRDRGYNEQFFGPGTRLTVL.

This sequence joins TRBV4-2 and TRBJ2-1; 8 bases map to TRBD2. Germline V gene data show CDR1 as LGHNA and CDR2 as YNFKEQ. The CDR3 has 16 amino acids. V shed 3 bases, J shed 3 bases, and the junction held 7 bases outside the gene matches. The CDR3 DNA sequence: TGTGCCAGCAGCCAGCAAACTAGCGGCTACTACAATGAGCAGTTCTTC. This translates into CASSQQTSGYYNEQFF.

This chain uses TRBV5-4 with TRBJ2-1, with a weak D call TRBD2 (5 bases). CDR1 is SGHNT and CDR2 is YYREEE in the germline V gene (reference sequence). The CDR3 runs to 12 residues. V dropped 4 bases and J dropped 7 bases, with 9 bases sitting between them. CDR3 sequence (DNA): TGTGCCAGCAGCCCAGAGGGTAATGAGCAGTTCTTC. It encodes CASSPEGNEQFF.

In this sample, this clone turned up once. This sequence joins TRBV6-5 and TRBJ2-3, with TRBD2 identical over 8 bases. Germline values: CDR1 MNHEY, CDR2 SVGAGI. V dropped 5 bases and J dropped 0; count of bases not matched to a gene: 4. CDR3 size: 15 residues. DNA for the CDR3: TGTGCCAGCAGTATAGCGGGGATTAGCACAGATACGCAGTATTTT. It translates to CASSIAGISTDTQYF.

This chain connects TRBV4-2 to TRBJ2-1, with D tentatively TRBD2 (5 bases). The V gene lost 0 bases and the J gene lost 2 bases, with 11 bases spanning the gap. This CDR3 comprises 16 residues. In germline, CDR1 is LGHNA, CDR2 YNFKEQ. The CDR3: CASSQDGVQAYNEQFF. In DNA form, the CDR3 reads TGTGCCAGCAGCCAAGACGGGGTCCAAGCCTACAATGAGCAGTTCTTC.